One and the same sample provided the 32 T cell receptor beta chains below, sequenced in a study of blood T cell repertoires in COVID-19. Sequencing used immunoSEQ multiplex PCR; TCRdb keeps in-frame clones, though not all of them. The sample yields around 69,000 clones, roughly 80% seen once. The specimen sequenced was peripheral blood. Receptor source: a man aged 50 to 60 with active COVID-19.

This chain joins TRBV6-5 and TRBJ2-1; D unresolved. Germline CDR1 is MNHEY and CDR2 is SVGAGI. The CDR3 contains 13 residues. V was shortened by 7 bases and J by 10 bases, with 17 bases between the two germline ends. CDR3 in DNA: TGTGCCAGCACCGAGACATCCTTGACAGAGCAGTTCTTC. This sequence encodes CASTETSLTEQFF.

This rearrangement joins TRBV27 to TRBJ2-5, with TRBD2 identical over 9 bases. V dropped 3 bases and J dropped 3; count of bases not matched to a gene: 2. This CDR3 comprises 14 residues. Looked up from germline, CDR1 is MNHEY and CDR2 is SMNVEV (reference sequence). The CDR3 spells CASSFASGEETQYF. CDR3 DNA: TGTGCCAGCAGTTTCGCTAGCGGGGAAGAGACCCAGTACTTC.

This chain links TRBV2 with TRBJ1-1, with unresolved D. The CDR3 covers 13 residues. The germline V gene encodes CDR1 SNHLY and CDR2 FYNNEI. Trimming removed 6 bases from V and 4 bases from J, with 12 bases in between. CDR3 nucleotides: TGTGCCAGCAGCATCGCCCCTAGCACTGAAGCTTTCTTT. It is translated as CASSIAPSTEAFF. Combining the CDR3 with reference TRBV2 and TRBJ1-1 gives the whole variable domain EPEVTQTPSHQVTQMGQEVILRCVPISNHLYFYWYRQILGQKVEFLVSFYNNEISEKSEIFDDQFSVERPDGSNFTLKIRSTKLEDSAMYFCASSIAPSTEAFFGQGTRLTVV.

The V call is TRBV7-2, the J call TRBJ2-4, with 8 bases lining up with TRBD2. J gave up 6 bases and V 4 bases, and 8 bases lay outside the gene matches. The CDR3 is 15 residues long. The V gene's germline CDR1 is SGHTA and CDR2 FQGNSA. CDR3 in amino acids: CASSSPGLETNIQYF. CDR3 nucleotides: TGTGCCAGCAGCTCCCCGGGACTAGAAACAAACATTCAGTACTTC.

The chain employs TRBV12-3 or TRBV12-4 and TRBJ2-5; D gene unclear. V lost 3 bases, J lost 1 base, and 6 bases lay in between. The CDR3 sequence is 13 residues long. CDR3 nucleotide sequence: TGTGCCAGCAGTTTCGGTTTCCAAGAGACCCAGTACTTC. It translates to CASSFGFQETQYF.

The chain links TRBV11-3 to TRBJ2-3; D gene ambiguous. Per the germline V gene, CDR1 is SGHNT and CDR2 is YENEEA. V lost 1 base, J lost 3 bases, and 8 bases lay in between. The CDR3 has 14 amino acids. The CDR3 here is CASSLGVATDTQYF. In nucleotides, the CDR3 is TGTGCCAGCAGCTTAGGTGTAGCAACAGATACGCAGTATTTT. Based on the CDR3 plus reference TRBV11-3 and TRBJ2-3, the full variable domain is EAGVVQSPRYKIIEKKQPVAFWCNPISGHNTLYWYLQNLGQGPELLIRYENEEAVDDSQLPKDRFSAERLKGVDSTLKIQPAELGDSAVYLCASSLGVATDTQYFGPGTRLTVL.

The V gene is TRBV21-1, the J gene TRBJ2-4; the DNA was not used to check the table's D call, TRBD1. TRBV21-1 is recorded as a pseudogene. The CDR3 sequence is 17 residues long. CDR3 amino acids: CASSKGQATKAKNIQYF. CDR3 DNA: TGTGCCAGCAGCAAAGGACAAGCCACCAAAGCCAAAAACATTCAGTACTTC.

This chain's CDR3 is CASSVDTRNYGYTF. In nucleotides, the CDR3 is TGTGCCAGCAGCGTAGACACACGAAACTATGGCTACACCTTC. The V and J genes are TRBV9 and TRBJ1-2; D gene unclear. In germline, CDR1 is SGDLS, CDR2 YYNGEE. V lost 0 bases to trimming and J lost 2 bases, with 8 bases between them. The CDR3 runs 14 residues.

The chain recombines TRBV5-1 with TRBJ2-1, with a possible D match to TRBD2 (6 bases). Germline V gene sequence: CDR1 SGHRS, CDR2 YFSETQ. CDR3 size: 13 residues. V was clipped by 0 bases and J by 10 bases, with 11 bases between them. The CDR3, as DNA: TGCGCCAGCAGCTTGGCCGCAGGGAGGGAGCAGTTCTTC. Its protein product is CASSLAAGREQFF.

The V gene is TRBV5-6, the J gene TRBJ2-5, with D maybe TRBD1 (5 bases). CDR1 and CDR2 (germline): SGHDT, YYEEEE. V was shortened by 4 bases and J by 3 bases, with 7 bases between the two germline ends. The CDR3 has 12 residues. The CDR3 coding sequence is TGTGCCAGCAGCACGACAGAAGAGACCCAGTACTTC. This codes for CASSTTEETQYF.

The chain combines TRBV18 with TRBJ2-7; TRBD2 might be the D (5 bases). Looked up from germline, CDR1 is KGHSH and CDR2 is LQKENI. V lost 1 base to trimming and J lost 0 bases, with 13 bases between them. This CDR3 is 16 amino acids long. DNA of the CDR3: TGTGCCAGCTCACCACTGCCCTTAGCGCCCTCCTACGAGCAGTACTTC. Its translation is CASSPLPLAPSYEQYF.

The rearrangement links TRBV5-4 to TRBJ1-6; D uncertain. This CDR3 region has 15 residues. V lost 4 bases and J 10 bases, leaving 18 bases between the germline ends. Germline CDR1 is SGHNT and CDR2 is YYREEE (reference sequence). The CDR3: CASSPTESPMSPLHF. The CDR3 coding sequence is TGTGCCAGCAGCCCAACAGAAAGTCCCATGTCACCCCTCCACTTT.

The V and J genes are TRBV4-2 and TRBJ2-2; weak D call: TRBD2 (5 bases). Trimming left V 6 bases short and J 0 bases short, with 14 bases between. Germline V gene lookup returns CDR1 LGHNA and CDR2 YNFKEQ. This CDR3 contains 16 residues. This CDR3 reads CASSLNTGTNTGELFF. Here the CDR3 DNA reads TGTGCCAGCAGTCTAAATACGGGAACGAACACCGGGGAGCTGTTTTTT.

The genes are TRBV9 and TRBJ1-4; D gene uncertain. Germline CDR1 reads SGDLS; CDR2 reads YYNGEE. The CDR3 contains 16 residues. Trimming stripped 3 bases from V and 8 bases from J, with 20 bases between. The CDR3: CASSASSVESPEKLFF. The CDR3 nucleotides are TGTGCCAGCAGCGCTTCCTCCGTAGAGTCGCCAGAAAAACTGTTTTTT.

V is TRBV5-6 and J is TRBJ1-2; 8 bases agree with TRBD1. The germline V gene has CDR1 SGHDT and CDR2 YYEEEE. This CDR3 contains 16 residues. The ends lost 5 bases at V and 8 bases at J; junction bases unmatched: 17. CDR3 in DNA: TGTGCCAGCAGTCCCGACAGGGGCGACCTCTCTCAGGGCTACACCTTC. It yields the protein CASSPDRGDLSQGYTF.

The V and J genes are TRBV7-9 and TRBJ2-1; 7 nucleotides align to TRBD2. CDR1 is SEHNR, CDR2 FQNEAQ, per germline (reference sequence). This CDR3 spans 14 amino acids. V shed 5 bases, J shed 8 bases, and the junction held 9 bases outside the gene matches. In DNA, the CDR3 is TGTGCCAGCAGCCGAGACGGGGGGTGGGATGAGCAGTTCTTC. Encoded protein: CASSRDGGWDEQFF.

This chain connects TRBV4-1 to TRBJ2-7; perhaps TRBD1 as D (6 bases). V was cut by 4 bases and J by 2 bases, with 15 bases left in between. CDR3 length: 15 residues. Germline V gives CDR1 MGHRA, CDR2 YSYEKL. The CDR3 DNA reads as TGCGCCAGCAGCCTAGGGATCCAGGGGACCTACGAGCAGTACTTC. Its translation is CASSLGIQGTYEQYF.

CDR3 nucleotide sequence: TGTGCCAGTAGTATAGATCTTCGGGGGAACACTGAAGCTTTCTTT. Its translation is CASSIDLRGNTEAFF. V usage is TRBV19 and J usage is TRBJ1-1; no definite D call. From germline, CDR1 is LNHDA and CDR2 SQIVND (reference sequence). Between the trimmed V and J ends, which lost 0 bases and 1 base, there was a span of 9 bases. This CDR3 has 15 amino acids.

The gene calls are TRBV9 and TRBJ1-3; D unclear. The germline CDR1 and CDR2 sequences are SGDLS and YYNGEE. Trimming cost V 0 bases and J 1 base, with 5 bases left between them. The CDR3 is made up of 14 amino acids. The CDR3 sequence: CASSVAASGNTIYF. The CDR3 DNA reads as TGTGCCAGCAGCGTAGCTGCGTCTGGAAACACCATATATTTT.

This rearrangement joins TRBV6-5 to TRBJ2-2; D may be TRBD2 (6 bases). The length of the CDR3 is 15 residues. V was shortened by 6 bases and J by 2 bases, with 13 bases between the two germline ends. Germline CDR1 and CDR2: MNHEY and SVGAGI. The chain's CDR3 is CASSPPGTNTGELFF. The CDR3 DNA reads TGTGCCAGCAGCCCGCCCGGGACTAACACCGGGGAGCTGTTTTTT.

This chain connects TRBV7-9 to TRBJ1-1, with D hard to call. Between the trimmed V and J ends, which lost 4 bases and 1 base, there was a span of 16 bases. Germline V gives CDR1 SEHNR, CDR2 FQNEAQ (reference sequence). The CDR3 is made up of 16 amino acids. The CDR3 DNA follows: TGTGCCAGCAGCTACCGACTAGGGTCAGGGAACACTGAAGCTTTCTTT. Protein product: CASSYRLGSGNTEAFF.

The chain joins TRBV5-4 to TRBJ2-3; 12 bases map to TRBD2. J was trimmed by 0 bases and V by 4 bases; bases with no gene match: 6. Germline CDR1 is SGHNT and CDR2 is YYREEE (reference sequence). This CDR3 spans 17 amino acids. CDR3 amino acids: CASSRRLAGGSTDTQYF. CDR3 bases: TGTGCCAGCAGCCGTCGGCTAGCGGGGGGGAGCACAGATACGCAGTATTTT.

The rearrangement joins TRBV3-1 (or the pseudogene TRBV3-2) to TRBJ1-2; possible D gene TRBD1, 5 bases. Germline V gene data show CDR1 as LGHDT and CDR2 as YNNKEL (reference sequence). Deletions cut 1 base from V and 4 bases from J, with 16 bases between. The length of the CDR3 is 16 residues. The DNA of the CDR3 is TGTGCCAGCAGCCAAGGATTGCGGGGGGATTTCTATGGCTACACCTTC. Its translation is CASSQGLRGDFYGYTF.

The chain couples TRBV6-5 to TRBJ1-1; D gene unclear. The CDR3 length is 14 residues. Trimming took 3 bases from V and 6 from J, leaving 14 bases between them. Germline V CDR1 and CDR2: MNHEY, SVGAGI. The CDR3 DNA follows: TGTGCCAGCAGTTATGGGCCCACCGGGGCTGAAGCTTTCTTT. Translated: CASSYGPTGAEAFF.

The chain recombines TRBV9 with TRBJ2-3, with D maybe TRBD1 (6 bases). V was clipped by 4 bases and J by 3 bases, with 9 bases between them. The CDR3 length is 13 residues. CDR1 SGDLS and CDR2 YYNGEE come from the germline V gene. The CDR3 protein is CASSPRGTDTQYF. The CDR3 nucleotides read TGTGCCAGCAGCCCTAGGGGGACAGATACGCAGTATTTT.

The rearrangement joins TRBV5-1 to TRBJ2-5; D is possibly TRBD1 (6 bases). Germline CDR1 reads SGHRS; CDR2 reads YFSETQ. Trimming removed 1 base from V and 5 bases from J, with 18 bases in between. The CDR3 consists of 16 residues. This chain's CDR3 is CASSLMGAPTGETQYF. The CDR3 nucleotides read TGCGCCAGCAGCTTGATGGGGGCCCCCACCGGGGAGACCCAGTACTTC. The whole variable domain, filled in from reference TRBV5-1 and TRBJ2-5, reads KAGVTQTPRYLIKTRGQQVTLSCSPISGHRSVSWYQQTPGQGLQFLFEYFSETQRNKGNFPGRFSGRQFSNSRSEMNVSTLELGDSALYLCASSLMGAPTGETQYFGPGTRLLVL.

This clone was counted a few times. This chain connects TRBV6-2 or TRBV6-3 to TRBJ2-2; 8 bases line up with TRBD2. The J segment lost 4 bases and the V segment lost 4 bases, leaving 2 bases of the junction unmatched. Per the germline V gene, CDR1 is MNHEY and CDR2 is SVGEGT. The CDR3 totals 14 residues. The CDR3: CASSLTSGTGELFF. The CDR3, as DNA: TGTGCCAGCAGTTTAACTAGCGGCACCGGGGAGCTGTTTTTT.

This clone appeared a few times. The gene calls are TRBV27 and TRBJ2-2, with TRBD1 identical over 9 bases. The CDR3 contains 19 residues. After removal of 2 bases from V and 4 bases from J, the junction contained 14 bases not matched to a gene. Per the germline V gene, CDR1 is MNHEY and CDR2 is SMNVEV (reference sequence). CDR3 protein: CASSLGSWGTGKLTGELFF. As DNA, the CDR3 is TGTGCCAGCAGTTTAGGCTCGTGGGGGACAGGGAAACTCACCGGGGAGCTGTTTTTT.

The chain links TRBV2 to TRBJ2-7; 8 bases match TRBD1. CDR3 size: 14 residues. The V gene end was trimmed by 1 base and the J gene end by 6 bases; junction bases not matched to a gene: 5. Germline values: CDR1 SNHLY, CDR2 FYNNEI. This CDR3 reads CASSEVRGRGEQYF. The CDR3 nucleotides are TGTGCCAGCAGTGAAGTCAGGGGGCGAGGCGAGCAGTACTTC.

CDR3: CASSLGREDEQFF. Here the CDR3 DNA reads TGTGCCAGCAGCCTCGGGAGGGAGGATGAGCAGTTCTTC. The chain combines TRBV5-4 with TRBJ2-1; 8 nucleotides match TRBD2. V was pared by 4 bases and J by 8 bases, with 5 bases of the junction left unmatched. The CDR3 is made up of 13 amino acids. Germline assignment: CDR1 SGHNT and CDR2 YYREEE (reference sequence). The full variable domain, in which reference TRBV5-4 and TRBJ2-1 provide the parts outside the CDR3, is ETGVTQSPTHLIKTRGQQVTLRCSSQSGHNTVSWYQQALGQGPQFIFQYYREEENGRGNFPPRFSGLQFPNYSSELNVNALELDDSALYLCASSLGREDEQFFGPGTRLTVL.

The V call is TRBV7-9, the J call TRBJ2-1, with TRBD2 matching 12 bases. Germline CDR1 SEHNR, CDR2 FQNEAQ (reference sequence). V was pared by 6 bases and J by 3 bases, with 9 bases of the junction left unmatched. CDR3 length: 17 amino acids. CDR3 residues: CASRQLAGGRSYNEQFF. The CDR3 nucleotides read TGTGCCAGCAGACAACTAGCGGGAGGTCGTAGCTACAATGAGCAGTTCTTC.

The rearrangement links TRBV7-9 to TRBJ1-2, with 7 bases matching TRBD1. V dropped 3 bases and J dropped 3; count of bases not matched to a gene: 7. The V gene's germline CDR1 is SEHNR and CDR2 FQNEAQ (reference sequence). The CDR3 runs 15 residues. The CDR3 protein is CASSFGTAGDYGYTF. The CDR3 nucleotides are TGTGCCAGCAGCTTCGGGACAGCCGGGGACTATGGCTACACCTTC. The full variable domain, with the rest looked up from reference TRBV7-9 and TRBJ1-2, is DTGVSQNPRHKITKRGQNVTFRCDPISEHNRLYWYRQTLGQGPEFLTYFQNEAQLEKSRLLSDRFSAERPKGSFSTLEIQRTEQGDSAMYLCASSFGTAGDYGYTFGSGTRLTVV.